This is a list of T cell receptor beta chains from one sample in a study of T cell repertoires in cytomegalovirus infection. Using its own MiXCR run on the reads, TCRdb lists one record per CDR3 protein. The sample records around 310,000 distinct CDR3 sequences, about a sixth being singletons. Sequencing used PBMCs. The receptors stem from a human donor in good health (CMV status not recorded). Some clones in this sample may be carry-over from other donors' samples. Each CDR3 is given with its conserved first and last residue. The D gene is left open where the match is weak. Size values are once, few and many counts, or a class for expanded clones, and some rows have none.

size	D	V	J	DNA	CDR3
many	.	TRBV7-2	TRBJ1-5	TGTGCCAGCAGCCAAAACGAGGGGAAGCAGCCCCAGCATTTT	CASSQNEGKQPQHF
few	.	TRBV7-8	TRBJ2-3	TGTGCCAGCAGCCGAGATAGACAGGGACTCACAGATACGCAGTATTTT	CASSRDRQGLTDTQYF
.	.	TRBV4-1	TRBJ2-7	TGCGCCAGCAGCCAAGAGGCACCCGGCTACGAGCAGTACTTC	CASSQEAPGYEQYF
few	.	TRBV19	TRBJ1-5	TGTGCCAGTAGTATGGCACAGGGACGTCAGCCCCAGCATTTT	CASSMAQGRQPQHF
many	.	TRBV12-3/TRBV12-4	TRBJ1-3	TGTGCCAGCAGCCGCGGTGGATCCGGAAACACCATATATTTT	CASSRGGSGNTIYF
many	.	TRBV6-1	TRBJ2-3	TGTGCCAGCAGTGAAACTGGGGCCTATCCCGCAGATACGCAGTATTTT	CASSETGAYPADTQYF
few	.	TRBV18	TRBJ1-3	TGTGCCAGCTCACCGCCGGGACATGGAAACACCATATATTTT	CASSPPGHGNTIYF
.	TRBD2	TRBV28	TRBJ2-5	TGTGCCAGCAGTCCCGGACTAGCGGGGGGCCCCGAGACCCAGTACTTC	CASSPGLAGGPETQYF
.	.	TRBV28	TRBJ2-5	TGTGCCAGCAGTTCAACTACCGCGTGGACGGATAACCCCCAAGAGACCCAGTACTTC	CASSSTTAWTDNPQETQYF
few	TRBD1	TRBV20-1	TRBJ2-3	TGCAGTGCTAGACCACGGGGGACAGGGATACCAGATACGCAGTATTTT	CSARPRGTGIPDTQYF
many	.	TRBV15	TRBJ2-5	TGTGCCACCAGCAGAGGAGGAGGGGGCGAGACCCAGTACTTC	CATSRGGGGETQYF
.	.	TRBV6-5	TRBJ2-3	TGTGCCAGCAGCCTAGACTATGCCACAGATACGCAGTATTTT	CASSLDYATDTQYF
.	TRBD1	TRBV29-1	TRBJ2-3	TGCAGCGTTGAGATGTGGGACAGTAAAGACCAAGATACGCAGTATTTT	CSVEMWDSKDQDTQYF
few	.	TRBV3-1	TRBJ1-5	TGTGCCAGCAGCCAACAGGGAGTAAGCAATCAGCCCCAGCATTTT	CASSQQGVSNQPQHF
many	.	TRBV11-2	TRBJ2-2	TGTGCCAGCCGAGCTACTAAACGATACGCGAACACCGGGGAGCTGTTTTTT	CASRATKRYANTGELFF
many	.	TRBV7-2	TRBJ2-7	TGTGCCAGCAGCTTAGTGGGTAGCCTACTTGCATCCTACGAGCAGTACTTC	CASSLVGSLLASYEQYF
.	.	TRBV18	TRBJ1-1	TGTGCCAGCTCACCCCAACAGGGAATAGACGCTGAAGCTTTCTTT	CASSPQQGIDAEAFF
few	.	TRBV18	TRBJ2-1	TGTGCCAGCTCCACCCGGTGGAGCTCCTACAATGAGCAGTTCTTC	CASSTRWSSYNEQFF
many	TRBD2	TRBV7-8	TRBJ2-1	TGTGCCAGCAGCTTAGGGTCCACGGGGGGGCCGTACAATGAGCAGTTCTTC	CASSLGSTGGPYNEQFF
many	.	TRBV7-2	TRBJ2-7	TGTGCCAGCAGCTTAGACGCCGGCAGAGCTTACGAGCAGTACTTC	CASSLDAGRAYEQYF
few	.	TRBV7-6	TRBJ2-2	TGTGCCAGCAGCCCGGGGGCAGGGAACACCGGGGAGCTGTTTTTT	CASSPGAGNTGELFF
.	.	TRBV7-8	TRBJ1-6	TGTGCCAGCAGCGGACGGCCAGGCTCCTATAATTCACCCCTCCACTTT	CASSGRPGSYNSPLHF
many	TRBD1	TRBV6-1	TRBJ2-7	TGTGCCAGCAGTTCCCCGGGACAGGGAGTCTACGAGCAGTACTTC	CASSSPGQGVYEQYF
.	TRBD2	TRBV5-4	TRBJ2-1	TGTGCCAGCAGCTTGCTACTAGCGGGGGCGGGTAATGAGCAGTTCTTC	CASSLLLAGAGNEQFF
few	.	TRBV3-1	TRBJ2-1	TGTGCCAGCAGCCAAGAGACCTATAGTATCTACAATGAGCAGTTCTTC	CASSQETYSIYNEQFF
.	TRBD2	TRBV24-1	TRBJ2-1	TGTGCCACCAGTGATCCCCGCAGCGGGATTGGGCTCAATGAGCAGTTCTTC	CATSDPRSGIGLNEQFF
many	.	TRBV12-3/TRBV12-4	TRBJ1-2	TGTGCCAGCAGCCGTGGGACTTCAAGCTATGGCTACACCTTC	CASSRGTSSYGYTF
many	TRBD1	TRBV7-2	TRBJ1-1	TGTGCCAGCAGCATCGGGACAGGGTTGAACACTGAAGCTTTCTTT	CASSIGTGLNTEAFF
many	TRBD2	TRBV4-1	TRBJ2-1	TGCGCCAGCAGCGGCTCTAGCGGGAGCTACAATGAGCAGTTCTTC	CASSGSSGSYNEQFF